This entry describes one T cell receptor (beta chain). TCRdb reprocessed the RT-PCR reads with MiXCR, giving one entry per CDR3 protein. The sample has about 7,600 distinct CDR3 sequences, more than 9% seen once; the top ten hold 52%. This entry is derived from a study of patients and donors after allogeneic stem cell transplantation. The germline V and J ends were trimmed by 1 base and 1 base, with 10 bases remaining between them. Germline V CDR1 and CDR2: LGHNA, YNFKEQ. The CDR3 contains 15 residues. Sequencing input: blood, either unsorted or a sorted T cell fraction (not recorded which). The V and J genes are TRBV4-2 and TRBJ1-1; D call uncertain. The sequence came from a human donor who was either an allogeneic HSCT recipient or a stem cell or donor lymphocyte infusion donor (not recorded which). It is not recorded whose cells these are; they may come from a transplant donor. CDR3 loop: CASSQVKARNTEAFF. For the CDR3, the DNA is TGTGCCAGCAGCCAAGTAAAAGCCCGGAACACTGAAGCTTTCTTT.